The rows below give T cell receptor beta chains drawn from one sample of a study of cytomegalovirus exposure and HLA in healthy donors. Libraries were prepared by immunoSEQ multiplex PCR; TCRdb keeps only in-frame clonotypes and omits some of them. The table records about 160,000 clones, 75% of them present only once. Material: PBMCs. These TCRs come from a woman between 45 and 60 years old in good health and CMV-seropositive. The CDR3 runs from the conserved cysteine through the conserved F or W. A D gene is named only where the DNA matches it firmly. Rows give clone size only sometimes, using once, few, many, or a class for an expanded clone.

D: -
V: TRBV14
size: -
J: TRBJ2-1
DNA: TGTGCCAGCAGCCAAGGCACGGGGGGCTGGTCCTACAATGAGCAGTTCTTC
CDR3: CASSQGTGGWSYNEQFF

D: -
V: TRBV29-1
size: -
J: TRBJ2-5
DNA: TGCAGCGTCAATCGGCGGGGCCGGGAGACCCAGTACTTC
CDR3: CSVNRRGRETQYF

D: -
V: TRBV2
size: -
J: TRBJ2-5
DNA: TGTGCCAGCAGTGAAATTCCAGGGAAAGAGACCCAGTACTTC
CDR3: CASSEIPGKETQYF

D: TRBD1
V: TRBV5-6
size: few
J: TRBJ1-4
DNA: TGTGCCAGCAGCGGCACAGGGGAGGAAAAACTGTTTTTT
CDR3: CASSGTGEEKLFF

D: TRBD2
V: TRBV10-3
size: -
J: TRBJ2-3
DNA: TGTGCCATCAGTGAGGACGGGGGGGACACAGATACGCAGTATTTT
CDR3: CAISEDGGDTDTQYF

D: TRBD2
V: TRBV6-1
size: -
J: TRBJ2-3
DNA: TGTGCCAGCAGCTTGGGACTAGCGGGGGCAGATACGCAGTATTTT
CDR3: CASSLGLAGADTQYF

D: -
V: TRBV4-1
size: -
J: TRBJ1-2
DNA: TGCGCCAGCAGCCAAGATCTTCGGGGGGCCCCTAACTATGGCTACACCTTC
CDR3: CASSQDLRGAPNYGYTF

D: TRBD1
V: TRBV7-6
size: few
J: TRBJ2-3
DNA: TGTGCCAGCAGCTTGACAGGGTTCAGCACAGATACGCAGTATTTT
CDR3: CASSLTGFSTDTQYF

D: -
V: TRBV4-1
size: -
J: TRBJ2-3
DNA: TGCGCCAGCAGCCTCGGGGGAGCTAAAGATACGCAGTATTTT
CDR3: CASSLGGAKDTQYF

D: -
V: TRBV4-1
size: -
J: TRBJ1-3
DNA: TGCGCCAGCAGCCACGACTCAAACACCATATATTTT
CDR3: CASSHDSNTIYF

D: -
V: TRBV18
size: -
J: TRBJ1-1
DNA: TGTGCCAGCTCACCGAAGCCCCGGAGTGAAGCTTTCTTT
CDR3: CASSPKPRSEAFF

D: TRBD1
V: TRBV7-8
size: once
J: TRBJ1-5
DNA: TGTGCCAGCAGCTTAGGGACCGGGACAGGGAATCAGCCCCAGCATTTT
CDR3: CASSLGTGTGNQPQHF

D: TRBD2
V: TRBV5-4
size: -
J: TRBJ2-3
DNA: TGTGCCAGCAGCTTAGGAGCGGGGGGAACAGATACGCAGTATTTT
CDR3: CASSLGAGGTDTQYF

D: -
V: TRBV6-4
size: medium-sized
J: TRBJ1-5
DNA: TGTGCCAGCAGTGACTCAGGAGACGTCGACTTCTCCACTGCCTTTTATAGCAATCAGCCCCAGCATTTT
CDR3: CASSDSGDVDFSTAFYSNQPQHF

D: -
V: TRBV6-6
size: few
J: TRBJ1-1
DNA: TGTGCCAGCAGTTCCGGCAGGTCTCAAGCTTTCTTT
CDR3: CASSSGRSQAFF

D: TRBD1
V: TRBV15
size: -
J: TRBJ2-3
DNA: TGTGCCACCAGCCGGACAGGGTACACAGATACGCAGTATTTT
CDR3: CATSRTGYTDTQYF

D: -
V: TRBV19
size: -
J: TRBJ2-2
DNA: TGTGCCAGTAGTCGCGGGCACCAGCTTTCCGTCGACACCGGGGAGCTGTTTTTT
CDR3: CASSRGHQLSVDTGELFF

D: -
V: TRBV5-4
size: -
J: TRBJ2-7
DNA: TGTGCCAGCAACAGACAGGACTCCTACGAGCAGTACTTC
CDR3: CASNRQDSYEQYF

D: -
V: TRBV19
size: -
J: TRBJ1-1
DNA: TGTGCCAGTAGAAAACGGGACATGGCTGAAGCTTTCTTT
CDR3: CASRKRDMAEAFF

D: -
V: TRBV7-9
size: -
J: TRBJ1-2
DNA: TGTGCCAGCAGCCCGCCGGGGGGCAGCACCTATGGCTACACCTTC
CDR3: CASSPPGGSTYGYTF

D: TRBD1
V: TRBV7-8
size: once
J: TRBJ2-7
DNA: TGTGCCAGCAGCCCCCGGGACAGAGCTATCGGCGGTTACGAGCAGTACTTC
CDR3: CASSPRDRAIGGYEQYF

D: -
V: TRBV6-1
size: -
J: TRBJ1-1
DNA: TGTGCCAGCAGTGAAGGGGCAGCGAACACTGAAGCTTTCTTT
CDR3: CASSEGAANTEAFF

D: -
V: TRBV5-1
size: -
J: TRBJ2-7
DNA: TGCGCCAGCAGCTTGGGAGGGTTCAGCGAGCAGTACTTC
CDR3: CASSLGGFSEQYF

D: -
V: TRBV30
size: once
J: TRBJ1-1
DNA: TGTGCCTGGAGTGACCGGGGCACTGAAGCTTTCTTT
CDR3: CAWSDRGTEAFF

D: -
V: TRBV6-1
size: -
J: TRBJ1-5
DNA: TGTGCCAGCAGCGGAGGACAGAATCAGCCCCAGCATTTT
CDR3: CASSGGQNQPQHF

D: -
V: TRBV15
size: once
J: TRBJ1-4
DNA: TGTGCCACCAGCAGAGATAGAATAACAGTCGGTGAAAAACTGTTTTTT
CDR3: CATSRDRITVGEKLFF

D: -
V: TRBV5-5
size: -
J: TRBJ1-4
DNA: TGTGCCAGCAGCCGCAGAGGGAACAGAGCAACTAATGAAAAACTGTTTTTT
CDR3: CASSRRGNRATNEKLFF

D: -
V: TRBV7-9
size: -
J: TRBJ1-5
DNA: TGTGCCAGCAGCTTAGGGGGGGGCCCCAATCAGCCCCAGCATTTT
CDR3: CASSLGGGPNQPQHF

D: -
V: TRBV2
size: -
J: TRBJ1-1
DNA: TGTGCCAGCAGTTCCGGGAGGTCTGACACTGAAGCTTTCTTT
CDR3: CASSSGRSDTEAFF

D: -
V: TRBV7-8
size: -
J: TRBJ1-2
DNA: TGTGCCAGCAGCTTAGGGATGACAAACTATGGCTACACCTTC
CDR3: CASSLGMTNYGYTF

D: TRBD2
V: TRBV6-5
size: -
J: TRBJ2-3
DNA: TGTGCCAGCAGAAAGATCGGACTAGCCACAGATACGCAGTATTTT
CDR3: CASRKIGLATDTQYF

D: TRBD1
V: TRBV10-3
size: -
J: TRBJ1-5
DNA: TGTGCCATCAGTCCGGGACAGAGCAATCAGCCCCAGCATTTT
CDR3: CAISPGQSNQPQHF

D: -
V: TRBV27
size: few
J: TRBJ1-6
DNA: TGTGCCAGCCTCCCAGGGGTAGGTTCACCCCTCCACTTT
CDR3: CASLPGVGSPLHF

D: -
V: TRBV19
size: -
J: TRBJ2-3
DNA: TGTGCCAGTGCGACAGGTCACACAGATACGCAGTATTTT
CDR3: CASATGHTDTQYF

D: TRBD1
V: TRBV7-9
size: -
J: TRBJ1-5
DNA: TGTGCCAGCAGCCATTACCGGGACAGGGGTAGAGGTCAGCCCCAGCATTTT
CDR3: CASSHYRDRGRGQPQHF

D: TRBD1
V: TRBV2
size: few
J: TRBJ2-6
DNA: TGTGCCAGCAGTGAAACTGAGCCGGGACAGGGTGATGTCTCTGGGGCCAACGTCCTGACTTTC
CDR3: CASSETEPGQGDVSGANVLTF

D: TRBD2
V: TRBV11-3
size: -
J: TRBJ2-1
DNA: TGTGCCAGCAGCCGACTAGCGGGGGGTCTCGACAATGAGCAGTTCTTC
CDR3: CASSRLAGGLDNEQFF

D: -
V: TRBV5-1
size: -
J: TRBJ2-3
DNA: TGCGCCAGCAGCTTGGGGGGGACTCCCACAGATACGCAGTATTTT
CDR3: CASSLGGTPTDTQYF

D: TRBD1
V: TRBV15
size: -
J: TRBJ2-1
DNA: TGTGCCACCAGCAGAGGGGGGACAGACAATGAGCAGTTCTTC
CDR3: CATSRGGTDNEQFF

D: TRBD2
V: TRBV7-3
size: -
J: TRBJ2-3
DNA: TGTGCCAGCAGCCGGGGGAGCGGGGGCACAGATACGCAGTATTTT
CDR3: CASSRGSGGTDTQYF

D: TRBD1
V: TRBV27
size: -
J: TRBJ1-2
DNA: TGTGCCAGCAGTTTACTTGACAGGGCGGGCCTCAACTATGGCTACACCTTC
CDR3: CASSLLDRAGLNYGYTF